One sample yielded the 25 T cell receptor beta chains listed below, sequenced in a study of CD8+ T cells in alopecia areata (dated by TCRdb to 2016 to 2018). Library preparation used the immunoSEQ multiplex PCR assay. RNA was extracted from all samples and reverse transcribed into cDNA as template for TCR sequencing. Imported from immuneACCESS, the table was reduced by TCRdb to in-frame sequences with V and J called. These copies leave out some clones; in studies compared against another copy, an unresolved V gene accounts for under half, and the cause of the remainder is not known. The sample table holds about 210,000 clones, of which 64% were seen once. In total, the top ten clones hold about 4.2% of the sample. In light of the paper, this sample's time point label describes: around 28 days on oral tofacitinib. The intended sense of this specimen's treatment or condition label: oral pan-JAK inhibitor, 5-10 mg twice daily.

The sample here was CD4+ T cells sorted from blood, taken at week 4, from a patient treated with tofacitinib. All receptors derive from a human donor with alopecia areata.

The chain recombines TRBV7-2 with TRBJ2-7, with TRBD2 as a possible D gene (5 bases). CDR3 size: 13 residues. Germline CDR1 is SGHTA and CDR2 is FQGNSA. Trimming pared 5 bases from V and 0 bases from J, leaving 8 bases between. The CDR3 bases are TGTGCCAGCAGCAACGGAGGCTCCTACGAGCAGTACTTC. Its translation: CASSNGGSYEQYF.

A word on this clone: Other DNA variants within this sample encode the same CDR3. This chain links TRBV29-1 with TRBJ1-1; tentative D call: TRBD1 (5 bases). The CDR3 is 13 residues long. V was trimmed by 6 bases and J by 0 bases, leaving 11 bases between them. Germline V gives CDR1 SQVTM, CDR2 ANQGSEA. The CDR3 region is CSVAGRLNTEAFF. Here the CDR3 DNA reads TGCAGCGTAGCGGGACGGCTGAACACTGAAGCTTTCTTT.

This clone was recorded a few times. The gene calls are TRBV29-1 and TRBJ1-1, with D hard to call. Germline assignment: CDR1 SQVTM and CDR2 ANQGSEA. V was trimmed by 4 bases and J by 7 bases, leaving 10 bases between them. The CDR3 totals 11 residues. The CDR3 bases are TGCAGCGTTGCCAGGAGAAATGAAGCTTTCTTT. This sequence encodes CSVARRNEAFF.

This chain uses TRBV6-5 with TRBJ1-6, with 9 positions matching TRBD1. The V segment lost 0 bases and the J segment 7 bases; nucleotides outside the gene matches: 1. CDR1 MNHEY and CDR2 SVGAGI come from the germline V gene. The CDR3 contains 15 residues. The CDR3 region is CASSYSQGANSPLHF. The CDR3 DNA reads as TGTGCCAGCAGTTACTCACAGGGGGCGAATTCACCCCTCCACTTT.

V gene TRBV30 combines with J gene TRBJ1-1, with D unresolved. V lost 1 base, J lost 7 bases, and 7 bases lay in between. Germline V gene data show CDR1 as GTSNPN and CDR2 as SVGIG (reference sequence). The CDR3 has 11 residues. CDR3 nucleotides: TGTGCCTGGAGTGCCCTATATGAAGCTTTCTTT. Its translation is CAWSALYEAFF.

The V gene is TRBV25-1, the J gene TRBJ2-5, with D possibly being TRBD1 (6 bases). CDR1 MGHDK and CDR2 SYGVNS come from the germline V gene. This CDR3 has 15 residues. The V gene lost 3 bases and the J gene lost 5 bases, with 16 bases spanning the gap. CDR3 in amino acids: CASSDSNRVSETQYF. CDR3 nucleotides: TGTGCCAGCAGTGATTCAAACAGGGTTTCCGAGACCCAGTACTTC.

DNA for the CDR3: TGTGCCAGCAGCCAAGTTGACAGGGGGCCTTATGGCTACACCTTC. It specifies CASSQVDRGPYGYTF. This chain links TRBV4-2 with TRBJ1-2; 10 nucleotides line up with TRBD1. Germline lookup yields CDR1 LGHNA and CDR2 YNFKEQ. The trim removed 1 base at V and 5 bases at J, leaving 4 bases unmatched. This CDR3 has 15 residues.

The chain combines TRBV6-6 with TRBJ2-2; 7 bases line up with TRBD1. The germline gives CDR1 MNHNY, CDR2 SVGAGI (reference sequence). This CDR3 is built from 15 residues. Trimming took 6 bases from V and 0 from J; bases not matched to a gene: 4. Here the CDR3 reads CASRPDRTNTGELFF. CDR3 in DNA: TGTGCCAGCAGGCCGGACAGGACGAACACCGGGGAGCTGTTTTTT.

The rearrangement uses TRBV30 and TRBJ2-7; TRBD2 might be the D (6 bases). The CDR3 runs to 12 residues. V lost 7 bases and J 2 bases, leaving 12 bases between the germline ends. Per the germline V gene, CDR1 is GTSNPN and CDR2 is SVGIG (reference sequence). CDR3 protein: CASTSGAYEQYF. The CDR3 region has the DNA TGTGCCTCGACTAGTGGGGCCTACGAGCAGTACTTC. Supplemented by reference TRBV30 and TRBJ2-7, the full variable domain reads SQTIHQWPATLVQPVGSPLSLECTVEGTSNPNLYWYRQAAGRGLQLLFYSVGIGQISSEVPQNLSASRPQDRQFILSSKKLLLSDSGFYLCASTSGAYEQYFGPGTRLTVT.

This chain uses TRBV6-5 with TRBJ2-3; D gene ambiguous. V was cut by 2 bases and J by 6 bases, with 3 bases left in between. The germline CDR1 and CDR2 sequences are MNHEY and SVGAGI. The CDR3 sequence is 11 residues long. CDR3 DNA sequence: TGTGCCAGCAGTTACAGGGATACGCAGTATTTT. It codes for CASSYRDTQYF.

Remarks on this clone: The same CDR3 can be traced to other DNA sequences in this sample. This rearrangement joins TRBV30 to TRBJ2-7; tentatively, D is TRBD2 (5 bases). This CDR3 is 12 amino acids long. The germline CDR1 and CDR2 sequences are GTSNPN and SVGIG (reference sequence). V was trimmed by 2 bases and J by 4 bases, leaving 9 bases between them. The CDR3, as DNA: TGTGCCTGGAGTCGGAGCGGATACGAGCAGTACTTC. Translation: CAWSRSGYEQYF.

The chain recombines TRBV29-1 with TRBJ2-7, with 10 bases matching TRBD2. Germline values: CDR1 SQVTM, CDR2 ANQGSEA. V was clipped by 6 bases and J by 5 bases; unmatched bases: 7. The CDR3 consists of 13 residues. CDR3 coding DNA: TGCAGCGTGGAGCGGGGGGGCATCCACGAGCAGTACTTC. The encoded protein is CSVERGGIHEQYF.

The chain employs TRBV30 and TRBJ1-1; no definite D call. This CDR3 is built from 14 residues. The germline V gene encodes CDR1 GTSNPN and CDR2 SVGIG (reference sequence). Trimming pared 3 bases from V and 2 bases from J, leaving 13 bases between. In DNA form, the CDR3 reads TGTGCCTGGAGCCCCCCCGGGGTCAACACTGAAGCTTTCTTT. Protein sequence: CAWSPPGVNTEAFF.

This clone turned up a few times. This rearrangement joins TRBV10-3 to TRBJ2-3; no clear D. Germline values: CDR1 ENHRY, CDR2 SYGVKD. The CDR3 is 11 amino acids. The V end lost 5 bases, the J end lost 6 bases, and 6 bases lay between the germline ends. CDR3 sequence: CAISRLDTQYF. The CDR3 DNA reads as TGTGCCATCAGTCGGCTGGATACGCAGTATTTT.

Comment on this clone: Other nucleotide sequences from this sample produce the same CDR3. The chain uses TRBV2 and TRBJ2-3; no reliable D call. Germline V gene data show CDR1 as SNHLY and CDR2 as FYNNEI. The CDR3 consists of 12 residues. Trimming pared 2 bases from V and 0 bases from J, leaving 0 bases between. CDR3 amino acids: CASSESTDTQYF. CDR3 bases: TGTGCCAGCAGTGAAAGCACAGATACGCAGTATTTT.

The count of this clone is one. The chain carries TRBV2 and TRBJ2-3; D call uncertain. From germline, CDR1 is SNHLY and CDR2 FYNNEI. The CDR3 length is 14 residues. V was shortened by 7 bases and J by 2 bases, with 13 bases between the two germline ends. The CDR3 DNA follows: TGTGCCAGCAACCGCAGGTTATTCACAGATACGCAGTATTTT. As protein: CASNRRLFTDTQYF.

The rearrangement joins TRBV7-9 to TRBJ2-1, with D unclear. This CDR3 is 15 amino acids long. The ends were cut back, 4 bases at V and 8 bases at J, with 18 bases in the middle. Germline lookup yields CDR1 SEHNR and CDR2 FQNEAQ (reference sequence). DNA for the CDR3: TGTGCCAGCAGCTATGGGCGGACCATCTTCGATGAGCAGTTCTTC. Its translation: CASSYGRTIFDEQFF.

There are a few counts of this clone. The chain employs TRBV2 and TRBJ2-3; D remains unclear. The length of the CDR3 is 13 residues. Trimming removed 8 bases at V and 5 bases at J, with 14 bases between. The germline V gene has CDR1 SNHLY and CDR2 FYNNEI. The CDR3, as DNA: TGTGCCAGCGCCGCGCAAGGTCAAGATACGCAGTATTTT. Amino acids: CASAAQGQDTQYF.

The CDR3 nucleotides read TGCAGTGCCCTAGCGGGCTACGAGCAGTACTTC. Amino acid sequence: CSALAGYEQYF. The genes are TRBV20-1 and TRBJ2-7; 8 bases are shared with TRBD2. Trimming took 6 bases from V and 3 from J; bases not matched to a gene: 1. Germline CDR1 is DFQATT and CDR2 is SNEGSKA (reference sequence). The CDR3 sequence is 11 residues long.

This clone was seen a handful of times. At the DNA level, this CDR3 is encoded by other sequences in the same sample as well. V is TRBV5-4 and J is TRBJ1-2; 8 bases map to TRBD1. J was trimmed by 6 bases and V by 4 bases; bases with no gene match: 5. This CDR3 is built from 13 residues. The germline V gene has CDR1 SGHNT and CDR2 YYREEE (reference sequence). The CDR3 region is CASSPRTGNGYTF. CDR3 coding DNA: TGTGCCAGCAGCCCTCGGACAGGGAATGGCTACACCTTC.

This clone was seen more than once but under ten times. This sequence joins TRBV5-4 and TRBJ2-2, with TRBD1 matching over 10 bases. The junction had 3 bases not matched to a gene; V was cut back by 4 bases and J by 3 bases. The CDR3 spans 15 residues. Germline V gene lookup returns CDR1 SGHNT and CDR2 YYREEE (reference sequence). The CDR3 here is CASSRTGGDTGELFF. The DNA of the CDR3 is TGTGCCAGCAGCCGGACAGGGGGGGACACCGGGGAGCTGTTTTTT.

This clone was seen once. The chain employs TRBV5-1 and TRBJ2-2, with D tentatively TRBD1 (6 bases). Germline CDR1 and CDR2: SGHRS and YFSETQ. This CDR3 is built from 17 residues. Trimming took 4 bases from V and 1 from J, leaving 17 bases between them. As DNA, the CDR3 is TGCGCCAGCAGCGCCCGCGGTAAACAGGGGAACACCGGGGAGCTGTTTTTT. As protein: CASSARGKQGNTGELFF.

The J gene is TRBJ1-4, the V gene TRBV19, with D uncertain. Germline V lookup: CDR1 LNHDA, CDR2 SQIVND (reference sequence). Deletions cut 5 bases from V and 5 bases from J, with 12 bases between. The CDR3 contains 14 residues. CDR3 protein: CASSSSTVNEKLFF. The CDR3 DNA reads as TGTGCCAGTAGTTCTTCAACAGTAAATGAAAAACTGTTTTTT.

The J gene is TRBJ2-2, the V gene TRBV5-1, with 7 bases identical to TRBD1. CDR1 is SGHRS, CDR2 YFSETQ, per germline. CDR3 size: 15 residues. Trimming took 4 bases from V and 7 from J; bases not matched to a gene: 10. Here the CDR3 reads CASSIQGQDGGELFF. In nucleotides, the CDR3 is TGCGCCAGCAGCATTCAAGGACAGGATGGCGGGGAGCTGTTTTTT.

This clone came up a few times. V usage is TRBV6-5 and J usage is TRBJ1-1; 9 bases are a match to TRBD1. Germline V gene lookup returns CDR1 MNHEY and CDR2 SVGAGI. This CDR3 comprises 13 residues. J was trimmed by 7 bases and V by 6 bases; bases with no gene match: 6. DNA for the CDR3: TGTGCCAGCAGCACTGGGACAGGGTTTGAAGCTTTCTTT. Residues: CASSTGTGFEAFF.